These 26 T cell receptor beta chains were sequenced from one sample in a study of cytotoxic CD8 clonotypes in ibrutinib-treated CLL listed by TCRdb under 2021. The time point label, as the study defines it: approximately 2 years on ibrutinib. The library was produced with the immunoSEQ multiplex PCR assay. The immuneACCESS repertoire file appears here via TCRdb, limited to in-frame rearrangements. These files lack a portion of the clones; in checked studies, under half of the deficit traces to unresolved V genes, and the cause of the others is not known. For this sample the table gives about 140,000 clones, of which around 76% were detected only once. The ten largest make up approximately 5.1% of the sample. The sequencing used PBMCs, collected after 24 months of ibrutinib treatment. Receptors were obtained from a human donor with chronic lymphocytic leukemia.

The chain employs TRBV7-9 and TRBJ2-1; D not resolved. The length of the CDR3 is 15 residues. Looked up from germline, CDR1 is SEHNR and CDR2 is FQNEAQ (reference sequence). Trimming pared 5 bases from V and 4 bases from J, leaving 15 bases between. The CDR3 DNA is TGTGCCAGCAGCCCCCGCCTGCCGTATTACAATGAGCAGTTCTTC. Translated, it gives CASSPRLPYYNEQFF.

As to this clone: The identical CDR3 is also encoded by other nucleotide sequences in the sample. The chain is built from TRBV10-3 and TRBJ2-1; D not resolved. V was cut by 3 bases and J by 8 bases, with 5 bases left in between. The CDR3 has 11 amino acids. The V gene's germline CDR1 is ENHRY and CDR2 SYGVKD. CDR3 amino acids: CAISERDEQFF. Here the CDR3 DNA reads TGTGCCATCAGTGAAAGGGATGAGCAGTTCTTC.

The chain combines TRBV9 with TRBJ2-2; 8 bases are a match to TRBD2. The trim removed 4 bases at V and 7 bases at J, leaving 9 bases unmatched. This CDR3 has 15 amino acids. CDR1 and CDR2 (germline): SGDLS, YYNGEE. The chain's CDR3 is CASSPGGGGHGELFF. The CDR3 DNA sequence: TGTGCCAGCAGCCCGGGGGGCGGGGGGCACGGGGAGCTGTTTTTT.

The chain uses TRBV7-9 and TRBJ2-5; 10 bases fit TRBD1. CDR1 and CDR2 (germline): SEHNR, FQNEAQ (reference sequence). The CDR3 spans 15 residues. The J segment lost 3 bases and the V segment lost 8 bases, leaving 9 bases of the junction unmatched. CDR3 nucleotide sequence: TGTGCCAGCGACAGGGGGCAGGGGGTGGAAGAGACCCAGTACTTC. It specifies CASDRGQGVEETQYF.

The chain couples TRBV11-2 to TRBJ1-3; the D is unclear. CDR1 is SGHAT, CDR2 FQNNGV, per germline. Trimming stripped 1 base from V and 4 bases from J, with 11 bases between. This CDR3 contains 15 residues. CDR3 in amino acids: CASSLVVARGNTIYF. The CDR3 DNA sequence: TGTGCCAGCAGCTTAGTGGTGGCCAGAGGAAACACCATATATTTT. The whole variable domain, filled in from reference TRBV11-2 and TRBJ1-3, reads EAGVAQSPRYKIIEKRQSVAFWCNPISGHATLYWYQQILGQGPKLLIQFQNNGVVDDSQLPKDRFSAERLKGVDSTLKIQPAKLEDSAVYLCASSLVVARGNTIYFGEGSWLTVV.

The chain joins TRBV5-1 to TRBJ1-1, with D unresolved. CDR3 length equals 12 residues. Per the germline V gene, CDR1 is SGHRS and CDR2 is YFSETQ. Trimming removed 6 bases at V and 6 bases at J, with 12 bases between. The CDR3 loop reads CASTDDWAEAFF. In nucleotides, the CDR3 is TGCGCCAGCACCGACGACTGGGCTGAAGCTTTCTTT.

The chain has TRBV10-1 and TRBJ2-5; D might be TRBD1 (6 bases). Germline V gene data show CDR1 as WNHNN and CDR2 as SYGVQD (reference sequence). There are 13 residues in the CDR3. Trimming left V 11 bases short and J 0 bases short, with 13 bases between. The DNA for the CDR3 is TGCGCCGGCAAAGACAGGTACCAAGAGACCCAGTACTTC. Protein: CAGKDRYQETQYF.

This chain uses TRBV7-9 with TRBJ2-1, with 8 positions matching TRBD1. V lost 2 bases to trimming and J lost 8 bases; unmatched junction nucleotides: 8. Germline V lookup: CDR1 SEHNR, CDR2 FQNEAQ (reference sequence). CDR3 size: 15 residues. The DNA of the CDR3 is TGTGCCAGCAGCTTATTGGCAGGGGGCTGGGATGAGCAGTTCTTC. Encoded protein: CASSLLAGGWDEQFF.

J is TRBJ1-2 and V is TRBV28; 9 positions match TRBD1. CDR3 length: 14 amino acids. V dropped 3 bases and J dropped 8; count of bases not matched to a gene: 7. CDR1 and CDR2 from the germline V gene are MDHEN and SYDVKM. CDR3 in amino acids: CASSFYTGGRGYTF. The CDR3 DNA sequence: TGTGCCAGCAGTTTTTACACAGGGGGCCGGGGCTACACCTTC.

The chain carries TRBV11-2 and TRBJ2-7; TRBD2 matches at 10 bases. Germline CDR1 reads SGHAT; CDR2 reads FQNNGV. There are 19 residues in the CDR3. Trimming removed 5 bases from V and 5 bases from J; junction bases left unmatched: 21. Here the CDR3 DNA reads TGTGCCAGCAGCCACCCACCCCTCCGGGGTGCTAGCGGGAGCCACGAGCAGTACTTC. Translation: CASSHPPLRGASGSHEQYF.

The chain couples TRBV7-2 to TRBJ1-5, with 9 positions matching TRBD1. V gave up 5 bases and J gave up 6 bases; unmatched junction bases: 11. CDR1 is SGHTA, CDR2 FQGNSA, per germline. The CDR3 length is 16 residues. CDR3 sequence reads: CASSHSGGQGSQPQHF. For the CDR3, the DNA is TGTGCCAGCAGCCACTCTGGGGGACAGGGCAGTCAGCCCCAGCATTTT.

The chain employs TRBV10-2 and TRBJ1-6; D unclear. The CDR3 sequence is 12 residues long. V lost 0 bases and J 10 bases, leaving 4 bases between the germline ends. Germline assignment: CDR1 WSHSY and CDR2 SAAADI. The CDR3 nucleotides read TGCGCCAGCAGTGAGTCGACATCACCCCTCCACTTT. It specifies CASSESTSPLHF.

The rearrangement links TRBV7-3 to TRBJ2-3, with 7 nucleotides matching TRBD2. CDR1 and CDR2 from the germline V gene are SGHTA and FQGTGA. The CDR3 has 14 amino acids. V gave up 5 bases and J gave up 5 bases; unmatched junction bases: 7. The CDR3 reads CASSPGVAGDTQYF. The CDR3 DNA follows: TGTGCCAGCAGCCCGGGGGTAGCGGGAGATACGCAGTATTTT. Based on the CDR3 plus reference TRBV7-3 and TRBJ2-3, the full variable domain is GAGVSQTPSNKVTEKGKYVELRCDPISGHTALYWYRQSLGQGPEFLIYFQGTGAADDSGLPNDRFFAVRPEGSVSTLKIQRTERGDSAVYLCASSPGVAGDTQYFGPGTRLTVL.

The rearrangement uses TRBV5-1 and TRBJ2-7; TRBD1 agrees at 7 bases. With 4 bases clipped from V and 7 bases from J, the junction kept 8 bases outside the gene matches. Germline values: CDR1 SGHRS, CDR2 YFSETQ. The CDR3 is 13 amino acids. The CDR3 loop is CASSPGQDEEQYF. The CDR3 region has the DNA TGCGCCAGCAGCCCCGGACAGGACGAGGAGCAGTACTTC.

The chain uses TRBV19 and TRBJ1-2; D perhaps matches TRBD1 (5 bases). The CDR3 runs to 12 residues. V was shortened by 4 bases and J by 4 bases, with 7 bases between the two germline ends. Germline V lookup: CDR1 LNHDA, CDR2 SQIVND (reference sequence). The CDR3 region has the DNA TGTGCCAGTAGTAGAGGGGCCTATGGCTACACCTTC. This sequence encodes CASSRGAYGYTF. The full variable domain, its missing parts supplied by reference TRBV19 and TRBJ1-2, is DGGITQSPKYLFRKEGQNVTLSCEQNLNHDAMYWYRQDPGQGLRLIYYSQIVNDFQKGDIAEGYSVSREKKESFPLTVTSAQKNPTAFYLCASSRGAYGYTFGSGTRLTVV.

The chain carries TRBV2 and TRBJ1-2, with TRBD1 as a possible D gene (6 bases). The CDR3 runs to 14 residues. The V end lost 6 bases, the J end lost 8 bases, and 19 bases lay between the germline ends. Looked up from germline, CDR1 is SNHLY and CDR2 is FYNNEI. The CDR3 loop is CASSAGTRGTGYTF. Here the CDR3 DNA reads TGTGCCAGCAGCGCCGGGACACGCGGCACCGGCTACACCTTC.

The genes are TRBV18 and TRBJ1-1; D is perhaps TRBD1 (5 bases). Germline-derived CDR1 and CDR2 are KGHSH and LQKENI. The CDR3 runs to 14 residues. Trimming took off 8 bases at V and 2 bases at J, with 15 bases between the two ends. The chain's CDR3 is CASNPRDGNTEAFF. The CDR3 DNA reads as TGTGCCAGCAACCCCCGGGACGGCAACACTGAAGCTTTCTTT.

This sequence joins TRBV5-1 and TRBJ2-7; 9 bases align to TRBD1. The CDR3 loop spans 15 amino acids. Per the germline V gene, CDR1 is SGHRS and CDR2 is YFSETQ. V lost 5 bases to trimming and J lost 5 bases; unmatched junction nucleotides: 11. CDR3 coding DNA: TGCGCCAGCAGGGGGGCCACAGGGGGCTGGCACGAGCAGTACTTC. The encoded protein is CASRGATGGWHEQYF.

Here the CDR3 reads CASSPWTGGDTGELFF. As DNA, the CDR3 is TGTGCCAGCAGCCCTTGGACAGGGGGAGACACCGGGGAGCTGTTTTTT. The rearrangement joins TRBV7-3 to TRBJ2-2; 10 nucleotides line up with TRBD1. V was clipped by 5 bases and J by 3 bases; unmatched bases: 6. This CDR3 region has 16 residues. The germline V gene encodes CDR1 SGHTA and CDR2 FQGTGA.

This rearrangement joins TRBV9 to TRBJ2-2, with 8 bases identical to TRBD2. V was pared by 3 bases and J by 4 bases, with 14 bases of the junction left unmatched. This CDR3 spans 18 amino acids. CDR1 SGDLS and CDR2 YYNGEE come from the germline V gene. Here the CDR3 DNA reads TGTGCCAGCAGCGCCTCCCACGGGAGGGGTCGGGGCACCGGGGAGCTGTTTTTT. This sequence encodes CASSASHGRGRGTGELFF.

The genes are TRBV6-5 and TRBJ1-5, with D unclear. Germline V lookup: CDR1 MNHEY, CDR2 SVGAGI. CDR3 length: 13 amino acids. The V end lost 6 bases, the J end lost 4 bases, and 10 bases lay between the germline ends. In DNA form, the CDR3 reads TGTGCCAGCAGACGCCTATCGAATCAGCCCCAGCATTTT. This sequence encodes CASRRLSNQPQHF.

This clone was seen more than once but under ten times. The rearrangement joins TRBV19 to TRBJ2-7, with TRBD2 matching 7 bases. This CDR3 spans 12 amino acids. Trimming removed 11 bases from V and 3 bases from J; junction bases left unmatched: 7. Germline lookup yields CDR1 LNHDA and CDR2 SQIVND (reference sequence). In DNA form, the CDR3 reads TGTGCCGGCCGCGGGGGATACTACGAGCAGTACTTC. It yields the protein CAGRGGYYEQYF.

This clone was seen a single time. The chain combines TRBV7-9 with TRBJ2-3; 12 nucleotides agree with TRBD2. The CDR3 is made up of 17 amino acids. J lost 0 bases, V lost 8 bases, and 9 bases had no gene match. Germline V gives CDR1 SEHNR, CDR2 FQNEAQ (reference sequence). CDR3 coding DNA: TGTGCCAGCGGCCCCTCCACTAGCGGGGGGAGCACAGATACGCAGTATTTT. This encodes CASGPSTSGGSTDTQYF.

The rearrangement links TRBV19 to TRBJ2-2; D uncertain. This CDR3 spans 13 amino acids. Per germline, CDR1 LNHDA and CDR2 SQIVND (reference sequence). V was pared by 3 bases and J by 5 bases, with 7 bases between. In nucleotides, the CDR3 is TGTGCCAGTAGTATCAACCCGACCGGGGAGCTGTTTTTT. Its protein product is CASSINPTGELFF.

This clone was picked up a small number of times. The chain employs TRBV11-2 and TRBJ2-3; perhaps TRBD2 as D (6 bases). The CDR3 extends over 13 amino acids. The V end was cut by 4 bases, the J end by 7 bases, with 12 bases between. Germline V gene data show CDR1 as SGHAT and CDR2 as FQNNGV. CDR3 DNA: TGTGCCAGCAGCTCGGGGGACCTCAATACGCAGTATTTT. Amino acid sequence: CASSSGDLNTQYF. Full variable domain (missing parts from reference TRBV11-2 and TRBJ2-3): EAGVAQSPRYKIIEKRQSVAFWCNPISGHATLYWYQQILGQGPKLLIQFQNNGVVDDSQLPKDRFSAERLKGVDSTLKIQPAKLEDSAVYLCASSSGDLNTQYFGPGTRLTVL.

This chain joins TRBV7-8 and TRBJ2-7; 9 nucleotides align to TRBD2. Germline V gives CDR1 SGHVS, CDR2 FQNEAQ. The junction had 9 bases not matched to a gene; V was cut back by 4 bases and J by 2 bases. The CDR3 is made up of 16 amino acids. The CDR3 is CASSWAGASGTYEQYF. CDR3 in DNA: TGTGCCAGCAGCTGGGCCGGTGCTAGCGGGACCTACGAGCAGTACTTC.